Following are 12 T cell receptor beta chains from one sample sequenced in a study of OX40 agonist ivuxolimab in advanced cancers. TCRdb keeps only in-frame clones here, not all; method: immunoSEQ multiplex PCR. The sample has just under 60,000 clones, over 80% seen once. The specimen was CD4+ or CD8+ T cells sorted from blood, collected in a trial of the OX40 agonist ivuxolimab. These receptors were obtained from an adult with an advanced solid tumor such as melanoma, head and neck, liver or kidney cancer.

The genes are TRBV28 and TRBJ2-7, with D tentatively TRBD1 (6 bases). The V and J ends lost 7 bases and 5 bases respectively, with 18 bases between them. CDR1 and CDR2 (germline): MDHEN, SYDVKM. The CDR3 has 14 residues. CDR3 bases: TGTGCCAGCACCCCACCGTTACAGGGCAACGAGCAGTACTTC. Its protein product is CASTPPLQGNEQYF.

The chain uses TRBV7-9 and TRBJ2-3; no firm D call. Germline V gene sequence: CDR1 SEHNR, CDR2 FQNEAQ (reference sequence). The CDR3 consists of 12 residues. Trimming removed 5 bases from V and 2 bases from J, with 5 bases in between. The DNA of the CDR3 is TGTGCCAGCAGCCCAGACACAGATACGCAGTATTTT. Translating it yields CASSPDTDTQYF.

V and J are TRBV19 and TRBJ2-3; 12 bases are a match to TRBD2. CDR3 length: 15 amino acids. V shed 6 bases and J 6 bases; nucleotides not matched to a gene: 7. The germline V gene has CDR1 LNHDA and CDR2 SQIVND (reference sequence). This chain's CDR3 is CASSRTSGVLDTQYF. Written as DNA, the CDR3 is TGTGCCAGTAGCCGGACTAGCGGGGTTTTGGATACGCAGTATTTT.

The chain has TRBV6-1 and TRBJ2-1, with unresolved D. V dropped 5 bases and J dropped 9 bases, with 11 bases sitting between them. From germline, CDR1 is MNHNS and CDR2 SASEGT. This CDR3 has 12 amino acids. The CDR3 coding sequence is TGTGCCAGCAGTTTTTTTGGTGGTGAGCAGTTCTTC. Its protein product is CASSFFGGEQFF.

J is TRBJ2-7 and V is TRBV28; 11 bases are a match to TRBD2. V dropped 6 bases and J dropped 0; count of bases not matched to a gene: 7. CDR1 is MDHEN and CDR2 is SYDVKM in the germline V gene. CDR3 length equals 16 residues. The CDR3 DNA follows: TGTGCCAGCAGGAGCACCGGGACTAGCGGCTCCTACGAGCAGTACTTC. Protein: CASRSTGTSGSYEQYF.

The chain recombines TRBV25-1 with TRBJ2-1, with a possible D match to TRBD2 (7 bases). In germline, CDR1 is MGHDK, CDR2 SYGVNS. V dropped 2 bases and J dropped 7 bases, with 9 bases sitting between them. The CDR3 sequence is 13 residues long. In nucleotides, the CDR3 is TGTGCCAGCAGTGAAAGGGGGGGGAATGAGCAGTTCTTC. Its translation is CASSERGGNEQFF.

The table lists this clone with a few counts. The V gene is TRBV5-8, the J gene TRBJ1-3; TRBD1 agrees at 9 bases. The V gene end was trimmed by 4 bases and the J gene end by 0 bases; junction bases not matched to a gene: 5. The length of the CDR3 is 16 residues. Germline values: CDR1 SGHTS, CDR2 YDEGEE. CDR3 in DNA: TGTGCCAGCAGCGGGACAGGGATAGGCTCTGGAAACACCATATATTTT. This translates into CASSGTGIGSGNTIYF.

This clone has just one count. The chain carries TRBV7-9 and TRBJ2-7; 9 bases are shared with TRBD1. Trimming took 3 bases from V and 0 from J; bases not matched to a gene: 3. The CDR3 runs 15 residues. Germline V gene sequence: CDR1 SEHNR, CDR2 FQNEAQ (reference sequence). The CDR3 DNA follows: TGTGCCAGCAGCTTGTTACAGGGGGCCTCCTACGAGCAGTACTTC. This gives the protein CASSLLQGASYEQYF. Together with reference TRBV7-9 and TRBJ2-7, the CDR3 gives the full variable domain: DTGVSQNPRHKITKRGQNVTFRCDPISEHNRLYWYRQTLGQGPEFLTYFQNEAQLEKSRLLSDRFSAERPKGSFSTLEIQRTEQGDSAMYLCASSLLQGASYEQYFGPGTRLTVT.

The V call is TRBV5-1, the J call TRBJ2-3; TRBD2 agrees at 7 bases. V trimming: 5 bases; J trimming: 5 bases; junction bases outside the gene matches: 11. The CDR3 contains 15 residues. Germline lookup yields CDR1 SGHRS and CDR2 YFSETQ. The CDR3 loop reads CASRSSRELGDTQYF. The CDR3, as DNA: TGCGCCAGCAGAAGTTCGCGGGAGTTGGGAGATACGCAGTATTTT.

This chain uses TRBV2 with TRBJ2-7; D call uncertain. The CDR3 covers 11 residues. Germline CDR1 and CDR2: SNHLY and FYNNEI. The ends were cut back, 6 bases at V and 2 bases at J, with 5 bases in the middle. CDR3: CASRNTYEQYF. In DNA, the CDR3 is TGTGCCAGCAGGAACACCTACGAGCAGTACTTC.

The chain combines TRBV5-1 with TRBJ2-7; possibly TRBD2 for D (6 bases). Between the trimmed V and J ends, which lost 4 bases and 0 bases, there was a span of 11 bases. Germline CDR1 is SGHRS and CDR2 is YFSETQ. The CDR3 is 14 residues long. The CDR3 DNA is TGCGCCAGCAGCCCGGGGGTGGCCTCCTACGAGCAGTACTTC. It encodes CASSPGVASYEQYF.

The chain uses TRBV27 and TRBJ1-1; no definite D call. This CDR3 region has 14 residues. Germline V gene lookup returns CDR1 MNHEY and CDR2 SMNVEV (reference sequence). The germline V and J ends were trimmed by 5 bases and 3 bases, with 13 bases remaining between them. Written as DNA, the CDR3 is TGTGCCAGCAGTATAGGGTGGACGGACACTGAAGCTTTCTTT. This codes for CASSIGWTDTEAFF.